The T cell receptor beta chain described here comes from a study of cytomegalovirus exposure and HLA in healthy donors. Primers for the PCR totalled 60 Vbeta and 13 Jbeta. The table came from immunoSEQ multiplex PCR; TCRdb's copy has only in-frame clones and leaves some out. Of some 150,000 clones detected, 82% appear once; the ten largest clones hold around 7%. The CDR3 extends over 15 amino acids. Germline CDR1 reads SEHNR; CDR2 reads FQNEAQ (reference sequence). Trimming cost V 6 bases and J 0 bases; bases outside gene matches: 4. The sample was PBMCs. The V and J genes are TRBV7-9 and TRBJ2-3; 9 bases agree with TRBD2. This sequence originates from a woman aged 45 to 65 in good health and CMV-seropositive. In nucleotides, the CDR3 is TGTGCCAGCAGGGGACTAGCCACTAGCACAGATACGCAGTATTTT. Protein sequence: CASRGLATSTDTQYF.